A selection of T cell receptor beta chains follows, all from one sample in a study of cytomegalovirus exposure and HLA in healthy donors. Assay used: immunoSEQ multiplex PCR; TCRdb lists only in-frame clones, some missing. The data contain around 85,000 clones, 80% of them singletons. Sequencing was done on a sample of PBMCs. The receptors originated from a man younger than 45 in good health and CMV-seronegative. CDR3s include the opening cysteine and the closing phenylalanine or tryptophan. Each record gives: clone size, V gene, J gene, D gene, CDR3 DNA, CDR3 protein. A D gene is named only where the DNA matches it firmly. Size values are once, few and many counts, or a class for expanded clones, and some rows have none.

clone_size: NA
v_call: TRBV29-1
j_call: TRBJ1-1
d_call: NA
cdr3_nt: TGCAGTTGTTGGGGCCTTGGCACTGAAGCTTTCTTT
cdr3_aa: CSCWGLGTEAFF

clone_size: NA
v_call: TRBV6-4
j_call: TRBJ2-2
d_call: NA
cdr3_nt: TGTGCCAGCAGTGACGGGCAGGGCGGCACCGGGGAGCTGTTTTTT
cdr3_aa: CASSDGQGGTGELFF

clone_size: NA
v_call: TRBV4-2
j_call: TRBJ2-1
d_call: NA
cdr3_nt: TGTGCCAGCAGCCAAGCCACCATTCAGACAGGTAGCAATGAGCAGTTCTTC
cdr3_aa: CASSQATIQTGSNEQFF

clone_size: NA
v_call: TRBV28
j_call: TRBJ1-1
d_call: NA
cdr3_nt: TGTGCCAGCAGCAGGAGATCAGGGGATGAAGCTCTCTTT
cdr3_aa: CASSRRSGDEALF

clone_size: few
v_call: TRBV29-1
j_call: TRBJ2-1
d_call: TRBD2
cdr3_nt: TGCAGCGTTGAAGATCGGGGTAGCGGGAGTGGCGGGCCCTACAATGAGCAGTTCTTC
cdr3_aa: CSVEDRGSGSGGPYNEQFF

clone_size: NA
v_call: TRBV28
j_call: TRBJ1-1
d_call: NA
cdr3_nt: TGTGCCAGCAGTTTTCGTGAAGTTTTTGGAGCCGAGTACACTGAAGCTTTCTTT
cdr3_aa: CASSFREVFGAEYTEAFF

clone_size: NA
v_call: TRBV29-1
j_call: TRBJ1-3
d_call: NA
cdr3_nt: TGCAGCGTTACAGGGTCCCGGGTCGGTGGAAACACCATATATTTT
cdr3_aa: CSVTGSRVGGNTIYF

clone_size: NA
v_call: TRBV18
j_call: TRBJ1-1
d_call: NA
cdr3_nt: TGTGCCAGCTCACTCCAGCCGGGCACTGAAGCTTTCTTT
cdr3_aa: CASSLQPGTEAFF

clone_size: NA
v_call: TRBV19
j_call: TRBJ2-7
d_call: NA
cdr3_nt: TGTGCCAGTAGTATCTGGGGGCACGAGCAGTACTTC
cdr3_aa: CASSIWGHEQYF

clone_size: NA
v_call: TRBV7-9
j_call: TRBJ2-7
d_call: NA
cdr3_nt: TGTGCCAGCAGCCAAAAAACAGGGAGACCCACCTACGAGCAGTACTTC
cdr3_aa: CASSQKTGRPTYEQYF

clone_size: NA
v_call: TRBV2
j_call: TRBJ1-5
d_call: NA
cdr3_nt: TGTGCCAGCAGTGGCAGTCTGGGAGGGAATCAGCCCCAGCATTTT
cdr3_aa: CASSGSLGGNQPQHF

clone_size: NA
v_call: TRBV30
j_call: TRBJ1-1
d_call: TRBD1
cdr3_nt: TGTGCCTGGAGGAGGACAGGTCTTTTGAACACTGAAGCTTTCTTT
cdr3_aa: CAWRRTGLLNTEAFF

clone_size: once
v_call: TRBV5-4
j_call: TRBJ2-1
d_call: NA
cdr3_nt: TGTGCCAGCGGAGCGGAATACAATGAGCAGTTCTTC
cdr3_aa: CASGAEYNEQFF

clone_size: NA
v_call: TRBV19
j_call: TRBJ2-1
d_call: TRBD2
cdr3_nt: TGTGCCAGTAGTACGGGGGGTTTTGGTGAGCAGTTCTTC
cdr3_aa: CASSTGGFGEQFF

clone_size: NA
v_call: TRBV5-4
j_call: TRBJ2-7
d_call: TRBD2
cdr3_nt: TGTGCCAGCAGCTCGAGTAAAGCGGGGCCCTACGATCAGTACTTC
cdr3_aa: CASSSSKAGPYDQYF

clone_size: few
v_call: TRBV19
j_call: TRBJ2-7
d_call: NA
cdr3_nt: TGTGCCAGTAGTAGCGGACAATTATACGAGCAGTACTTC
cdr3_aa: CASSSGQLYEQYF

clone_size: NA
v_call: TRBV5-1
j_call: TRBJ2-3
d_call: TRBD2
cdr3_nt: TGCGCCAGCAGCGGGGGGGGATCCACAGATACGCAGTATTTT
cdr3_aa: CASSGGGSTDTQYF

clone_size: NA
v_call: TRBV10-2
j_call: TRBJ2-5
d_call: NA
cdr3_nt: TGCGCCAGCACCTCGGGAGAGACCCAGTACTTC
cdr3_aa: CASTSGETQYF

clone_size: NA
v_call: TRBV29-1
j_call: TRBJ1-1
d_call: NA
cdr3_nt: TGCAGCGTTTCCAAGGGGGCTGAAGCTTTCTTT
cdr3_aa: CSVSKGAEAFF

clone_size: NA
v_call: TRBV6-1
j_call: TRBJ2-1
d_call: TRBD1
cdr3_nt: TGTGCCAGCAGTCCATATGGACAGGGTGACGAGCAGTTCTTC
cdr3_aa: CASSPYGQGDEQFF

clone_size: NA
v_call: TRBV14
j_call: TRBJ1-2
d_call: TRBD1
cdr3_nt: TGTGCCAGCAGCCAACCCGGACAGGGTAGTTATGGCTACACCTTC
cdr3_aa: CASSQPGQGSYGYTF

clone_size: NA
v_call: TRBV6-6
j_call: TRBJ1-2
d_call: NA
cdr3_nt: TGTGCCAGCAGAGAGGAGAACTATGGCTACACCTTC
cdr3_aa: CASREENYGYTF

clone_size: NA
v_call: TRBV4-1
j_call: TRBJ2-1
d_call: TRBD2
cdr3_nt: TGCGCCAGCAGCCAGCTCGGGACTAGCGGGAATCAGAATGAGCAGTTCTTC
cdr3_aa: CASSQLGTSGNQNEQFF

clone_size: NA
v_call: TRBV7-3
j_call: TRBJ2-3
d_call: NA
cdr3_nt: TGTGCCAGCAGCTCGACTCCCGCTAGCACAGATACGCAGTATTTT
cdr3_aa: CASSSTPASTDTQYF

clone_size: NA
v_call: TRBV15
j_call: TRBJ2-2
d_call: NA
cdr3_nt: TGTGCCACCAGCAGAGTAGGGGGGGCGACCACCGGGGAGCTGTTTTTT
cdr3_aa: CATSRVGGATTGELFF

clone_size: NA
v_call: TRBV19
j_call: TRBJ1-1
d_call: NA
cdr3_nt: TGTGCCAGTCACTCGAACACTGAAGCTTTCTTT
cdr3_aa: CASHSNTEAFF

clone_size: once
v_call: TRBV28
j_call: TRBJ1-2
d_call: NA
cdr3_nt: TGTGCCAGCAGCCCGGGGGGGAACTATGGCTACACCTTC
cdr3_aa: CASSPGGNYGYTF

clone_size: NA
v_call: TRBV9
j_call: TRBJ2-2
d_call: NA
cdr3_nt: TGTGCCAGCACTCGCGACTACACCGGGGAGCTGTTTTTT
cdr3_aa: CASTRDYTGELFF

clone_size: few
v_call: TRBV15
j_call: TRBJ2-1
d_call: TRBD2
cdr3_nt: TGTGCCACCAGCAGCGGGCCGTGGACTAGCGGGAGTGTGAATGAGCAGTTCTTC
cdr3_aa: CATSSGPWTSGSVNEQFF

clone_size: once
v_call: TRBV5-1
j_call: TRBJ2-4
d_call: NA
cdr3_nt: TGCGCCAGCAGCCGGGAAGCGACAAACGTTCAGTACTTC
cdr3_aa: CASSREATNVQYF

clone_size: NA
v_call: TRBV25-1
j_call: TRBJ2-6
d_call: NA
cdr3_nt: TGTGCCAGCAGTAAGGGAGGATCTGGGGCCAACGTCCTGACTTTC
cdr3_aa: CASSKGGSGANVLTF

clone_size: NA
v_call: TRBV9
j_call: TRBJ1-4
d_call: TRBD1
cdr3_nt: TGTGCCAGCAGCGCCCAGGGGGTAGAAGAAAAACTGTTTTTT
cdr3_aa: CASSAQGVEEKLFF

clone_size: NA
v_call: TRBV19
j_call: TRBJ2-7
d_call: NA
cdr3_nt: TGTGCCAGTAGTATAGCGGGTCGCGAGCAGTACTTC
cdr3_aa: CASSIAGREQYF